The T cell receptor beta chain described here comes from a study of T cell responses to AZD1222 COVID-19 vaccine. This clone was counted a single time. CDR1 SGHTA and CDR2 FQGNSA come from the germline V gene. V was shortened by 5 bases and J by 5 bases, with 16 bases between the two germline ends. The CDR3 has 15 amino acids. TCRdb's table, derived via immunoSEQ multiplex PCR, lists solely in-frame clones and lacks some. The sample gives approximately 140,000 clones, about 93% of which show up once; 2.8% is in the top ten. This specimen consisted of peripheral blood, obtained on day 0 of MenACWY control vaccination. The chain couples TRBV7-2 to TRBJ2-1, with D tentatively TRBD2 (6 bases). The clonotype was recovered from an adult in good health. CDR3 coding DNA: TGTGCCAGCAGCCCTCCGGAGGGAAGAAACAATGAGCAGTTCTTC. Translation: CASSPPEGRNNEQFF.